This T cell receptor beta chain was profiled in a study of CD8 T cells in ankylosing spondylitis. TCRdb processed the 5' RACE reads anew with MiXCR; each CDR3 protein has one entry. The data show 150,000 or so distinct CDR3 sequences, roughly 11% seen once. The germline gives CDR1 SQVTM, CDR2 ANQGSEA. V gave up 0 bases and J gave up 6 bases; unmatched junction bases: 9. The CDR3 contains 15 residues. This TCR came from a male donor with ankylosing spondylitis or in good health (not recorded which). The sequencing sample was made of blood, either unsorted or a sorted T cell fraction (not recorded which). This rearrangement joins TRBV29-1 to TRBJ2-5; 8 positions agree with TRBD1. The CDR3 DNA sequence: TGCAGCGTTGAAGATCAGGACAGGGATCGAAAGACCCAGTACTTC. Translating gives CSVEDQDRDRKTQYF.